This T cell receptor beta chain was identified in a study of cytomegalovirus exposure and HLA in healthy donors. Study in general: The 120 or so validation repertoires were reported in a later analysis to have been generated on the same platform as the approximately 700 first-cohort repertoires. Study-wide findings and caveats: Reportedly, cytomegalovirus status was diagnosed with high sensitivity and specificity. In vitro experiments confirmed that a few CMV-associated chains were specific for CMV antigens.

Germline V CDR1 and CDR2: SEHNR, FQNEAQ (reference sequence). This CDR3 has 15 residues. Trimming at V came to 1 base and at J to 2 bases, leaving 3 bases not matched to a gene. The donors were part of the validation cohort, which consisted of more than 90 subjects and was separate from the first cohort of about 720 subjects. Sequencing was performed with immunoSEQ multiplex PCR; in TCRdb, only in-frame clones are kept and a portion is missing. The sample lists some 170,000 clones, approximately 86% seen once, with approximately 2.3% in the top ten. As to this clone: Its antigen remains unidentified.

The chain combines TRBV7-9 with TRBJ2-5; the match to TRBD2 covers 8 bases. The sequence came from a man aged 30-40 years in good health and CMV-seropositive. The sequenced sample consisted of PBMCs. The CDR3 region is CASSLGTSRQETQYF. In DNA form, the CDR3 reads TGTGCCAGCAGCTTAGGGACTAGCCGGCAAGAGACCCAGTACTTC.